This is a list of T cell receptor beta chains from one sample in a study of T cell responses to AZD1222 COVID-19 vaccine. The repertoire was sequenced with immunoSEQ multiplex PCR; TCRdb's copy has only in-frame clones and lacks some. The sample contains 120,000 to 150,000 clones, roughly 90% of which appear only once. This specimen was peripheral blood, taken on day 0 of AZD1222 vaccination. The source of these receptors is an adult in good health. CDR3s include the opening cysteine and the closing phenylalanine or tryptophan. D genes are given only for firm matches. Size values are once, few and many counts, or a class for expanded clones, and some rows have none.

j_gene | abundance | v_gene | d_gene | CDR3aa | CDR3nt
TRBJ2-2 | NA | TRBV7-9 | NA | CASSPPVGAQGGELFF | TGTGCCAGCAGCCCGCCGGTGGGCGCCCAAGGCGGGGAGCTGTTTTTT
TRBJ2-1 | NA | TRBV7-4 | NA | CAPATLDYNEQFF | TGTGCCCCGGCGACTCTGGACTACAATGAGCAGTTCTTC
TRBJ2-1 | NA | TRBV10-3 | NA | CAITTGYNEQFF | TGTGCCATCACGACGGGGTACAATGAGCAGTTCTTC
TRBJ2-5 | NA | TRBV4-1 | NA | CASSQGANLETQYF | TGCGCCAGCAGCCAAGGGGCGAATCTGGAGACCCAGTACTTC
TRBJ2-5 | once | TRBV7-3 | TRBD2 | CASSLGLGWGQETQYF | TGTGCCAGCAGCCTAGGACTAGGGTGGGGCCAAGAGACCCAGTACTTC
TRBJ2-5 | NA | TRBV19 | NA | CASSIDETTTQYF | TGTGCCAGTAGTATAGATGAGACAACGACCCAGTACTTC
TRBJ1-4 | once | TRBV11-2 | NA | CASSLGTSNEKLFF | TGTGCCAGCAGCTTAGGGACCAGTAATGAAAAACTGTTTTTT
TRBJ1-6 | NA | TRBV28 | TRBD1 | CASSLDRAFRGSPLHF | TGTGCCAGCAGCCTGGACAGGGCTTTTCGTGGTTCACCCCTCCACTTT
TRBJ1-1 | NA | TRBV7-9 | NA | CASSLGGGKVTEAFF | TGTGCCAGCAGCTTAGGCGGGGGTAAGGTCACTGAAGCTTTCTTT
TRBJ1-5 | NA | TRBV7-9 | TRBD1 | CASSTNRGGGNQPQHF | TGTGCCAGCAGCACAAACAGGGGGGGAGGCAATCAGCCCCAGCATTTT
TRBJ1-5 | NA | TRBV10-3 | NA | CASKTTDHPNQPQHF | TGTGCCAGCAAGACCACAGATCACCCCAATCAGCCCCAGCATTTT
TRBJ2-3 | few | TRBV7-8 | NA | CASSLVPPGASTDTQYF | TGTGCCAGCAGCTTAGTCCCTCCGGGAGCTAGCACAGATACGCAGTATTTT
TRBJ2-6 | NA | TRBV18 | TRBD1 | CASSPDYRDRVGGANVLTF | TGTGCCAGCTCACCGGACTACCGGGACAGGGTTGGTGGGGCCAACGTCCTGACTTTC
TRBJ1-2 | NA | TRBV5-6 | NA | CASLGGLAYGYTF | TGTGCCTCCCTGGGGGGCCTTGCCTATGGCTACACCTTC
TRBJ2-4 | NA | TRBV23-1 | NA | CASSQSFQLAKNIQYF | TGCGCCAGCAGTCAATCGTTCCAGCTAGCCAAAAACATTCAGTACTTC
TRBJ2-7 | NA | TRBV23-1 | TRBD1 | CASEIGRGPFEQYF | TGCGCCAGCGAGATAGGCAGGGGGCCTTTCGAGCAGTACTTC
TRBJ1-1 | NA | TRBV19 | NA | CASSNFEANTEAFF | TGTGCCAGTAGTAACTTTGAGGCGAACACTGAAGCTTTCTTT
TRBJ1-2 | NA | TRBV19 | NA | CASSIRADLYGYTF | TGTGCCAGTAGTATCAGGGCCGATTTATATGGCTACACCTTC
TRBJ2-1 | NA | TRBV7-9 | NA | CASSPPARYSYNEQFF | TGTGCCAGCAGCCCGCCAGCGAGATACTCCTACAATGAGCAGTTCTTC
TRBJ2-7 | NA | TRBV5-1 | NA | CASSLDLEQYF | TGCGCCAGCAGCTTGGACCTCGAGCAGTACTTC
TRBJ1-1 | NA | TRBV2 | TRBD1 | CASRGQAHTEAFF | TGTGCCAGCAGAGGACAGGCCCACACTGAAGCTTTCTTT
TRBJ2-6 | NA | TRBV28 | NA | CASSFLAGTPGANVLTF | TGTGCCAGCAGTTTTCTCGCAGGGACCCCTGGGGCCAACGTCCTGACTTTC
TRBJ2-7 | NA | TRBV13 | TRBD2 | CASSQKYYGTSSHEQYF | TGTGCCAGCAGCCAAAAATACTACGGGACTAGCTCCCACGAGCAGTACTTC
TRBJ1-2 | NA | TRBV6-5 | TRBD1 | CASRPTGGNYGYTF | TGTGCCAGCAGGCCGACAGGGGGAAACTATGGCTACACCTTC
TRBJ2-7 | NA | TRBV6-5 | TRBD2 | CAIERPGGSYEQYF | TGTGCCATCGAACGCCCGGGAGGCTCCTACGAGCAGTACTTC
TRBJ1-4 | NA | TRBV19 | NA | CASSIDLNEKLFF | TGTGCCAGTAGTATCGACCTTAATGAAAAACTGTTTTTT
TRBJ2-7 | NA | TRBV11-2 | TRBD2 | CASSFPAGLAGNYEQYF | TGTGCCAGCAGCTTCCCTGCTGGACTAGCGGGCAACTACGAGCAGTACTTC
TRBJ2-3 | NA | TRBV3-1/TRBV3-2 | TRBD2 | CASSQPLAGGAGDTQYF | TGTGCCAGCAGCCAGCCCCTAGCGGGAGGGGCGGGGGATACGCAGTATTTT
TRBJ1-2 | few | TRBV6-6 | TRBD1 | CASSYRTGNYGYTF | TGTGCCAGCAGTTACAGGACAGGGAACTATGGCTACACCTTC
TRBJ1-5 | NA | TRBV5-1 | TRBD1 | CASSEGQENQPQHF | TGCGCCAGCAGCGAGGGACAGGAAAATCAGCCCCAGCATTTT
TRBJ2-5 | once | TRBV7-3 | TRBD2 | CASSLTAGGGETQYF | TGTGCCAGCAGCTTAACAGCGGGAGGAGGAGAGACCCAGTACTTC
TRBJ1-1 | NA | TRBV5-1 | TRBD1 | CASSTDRGYTEAFF | TGCGCCAGCAGCACGGACAGGGGGTACACTGAAGCTTTCTTT
TRBJ2-7 | NA | TRBV3-1/TRBV3-2 | NA | CASSQSRSYEQYF | TGTGCCAGCAGCCAAAGCCGGAGTTACGAGCAGTACTTC
TRBJ1-6 | NA | TRBV2 | NA | CARSRGIDSPLHF | TGTGCCCGAAGTCGGGGGATCGATTCACCCCTCCACTTT
TRBJ2-1 | NA | TRBV29-1 | NA | CSVKDYPYNEQFF | TGCAGCGTTAAGGACTACCCCTACAATGAGCAGTTCTTC
TRBJ2-3 | NA | TRBV3-1/TRBV3-2 | TRBD2 | CASSLPLAGGITDTQYF | TGTGCCAGCAGCCTTCCTCTCGCGGGAGGAATCACAGATACGCAGTATTTT
TRBJ2-3 | NA | TRBV5-1 | NA | CASSLGTGDTQYF | TGCGCCAGCAGCTTGGGAACCGGGGATACGCAGTATTTT
TRBJ2-3 | NA | TRBV24-1 | TRBD2 | CATSESGRGPDTQYF | TGTGCCACCAGTGAAAGCGGGAGGGGCCCAGATACGCAGTATTTT
TRBJ1-3 | NA | TRBV5-5 | NA | CASANGAKGNTIYF | TGTGCCAGCGCCAACGGGGCGAAAGGAAACACCATATATTTT
TRBJ2-7 | NA | TRBV30 | NA | CAWGLDSARPYEQYF | TGTGCCTGGGGGCTAGATAGCGCGCGTCCCTACGAGCAGTACTTC
TRBJ1-5 | NA | TRBV27 | TRBD1 | CASTPGQRNQPQHF | TGTGCCAGCACCCCGGGACAGCGCAATCAGCCCCAGCATTTT
TRBJ1-5 | NA | TRBV7-2 | NA | CASSFKRNSNQPQHF | TGTGCCAGCAGCTTCAAGAGAAATAGCAATCAGCCCCAGCATTTT
TRBJ2-7 | NA | TRBV7-9 | NA | CASSGLRGPNEQYF | TGTGCCAGCAGCGGATTGAGAGGACCCAACGAGCAGTACTTC
TRBJ2-1 | NA | TRBV7-2 | TRBD2 | CASSLPLAGGYNEQFF | TGTGCCAGCAGCTTACCCCTAGCGGGAGGGTACAATGAGCAGTTCTTC
TRBJ1-4 | NA | TRBV19 | TRBD1 | CASTPGQRGEKLFF | TGTGCCAGTACCCCGGGACAGCGGGGGGAAAAACTGTTTTTT
TRBJ2-7 | NA | TRBV4-1 | TRBD2 | CASRALAAREQYF | TGCGCCAGCAGGGCACTAGCGGCGCGGGAGCAGTACTTC
TRBJ1-2 | NA | TRBV6-5 | NA | CASRGDAVNYGYTF | TGTGCCAGCAGGGGGGACGCAGTGAACTATGGCTACACCTTC
TRBJ1-5 | NA | TRBV20-1 | NA | CSASRGSPDSNQPQHF | TGCAGTGCTAGTCGGGGCAGTCCGGATAGCAATCAGCCCCAGCATTTT
TRBJ2-7 | NA | TRBV7-9 | NA | CASSLGELGGQYF | TGTGCCAGCAGCTTAGGGGAGCTAGGCGGGCAGTACTTC
TRBJ1-5 | NA | TRBV13 | NA | CASSFGGNQPQHF | TGTGCCAGCAGCTTCGGAGGGAATCAGCCCCAGCATTTT
TRBJ2-7 | NA | TRBV20-1 | NA | CSASISGGGSAYEQYF | TGCAGTGCTAGTATATCGGGGGGCGGGAGCGCTTACGAGCAGTACTTC
TRBJ1-2 | NA | TRBV6-4 | TRBD1 | CASSQGQGNYGYTF | TGTGCCAGCAGCCAGGGACAGGGCAACTATGGCTACACCTTC
TRBJ1-1 | once | TRBV5-6 | TRBD1 | CASSPGQAYSEAFF | TGTGCCAGCAGCCCCGGACAGGCATACTCTGAAGCTTTCTTT
TRBJ1-1 | NA | TRBV9 | NA | CASSSITMNTEAFF | TGTGCCAGCAGCTCAATTACCATGAACACTGAAGCTTTCTTT
TRBJ2-3 | NA | TRBV9 | NA | CASSALATDTQYF | TGTGCCAGCAGCGCCCTAGCTACAGATACGCAGTATTTT